The 17 T cell receptor beta chains presented below share a single source sample, sequenced in a study of blood T cell repertoires in COVID-19. Assay used: immunoSEQ multiplex PCR; TCRdb lists only in-frame clones, some missing. In the table there are over 250,000 clones, over 75% of which are singletons. The sequencing input was PBMCs or T cells enriched from blood (not recorded which). Receptors were obtained from a woman aged 30 to 39 who had recovered from COVID-19.

This clone appeared a few times. Germline is not matched at one junction end, which may reflect a read error. V gene TRBV20-1 combines with J gene TRBJ1-5, with D uncertain. The CDR3 runs 8 residues. Germline CDR1 is DFQATT and CDR2 is SNEGSKA (reference sequence). The CDR3 bases are TGTATAAATCAGCCCCAGCATTTT. Translating it yields CINQPQHF.

The gene calls are TRBV29-1 and TRBJ2-1; 10 nucleotides agree with TRBD2. The CDR3 consists of 16 residues. Trimming removed 3 bases from V and 0 bases from J; junction bases left unmatched: 5. Germline V lookup: CDR1 SQVTM, CDR2 ANQGSEA. The CDR3 reads CSVETSGFFSYNEQFF. The CDR3 DNA follows: TGCAGCGTTGAGACTAGCGGGTTCTTCTCCTACAATGAGCAGTTCTTC.

V is TRBV5-4 and J is TRBJ1-6; tentatively, D is TRBD1 (6 bases). The CDR3 is 15 residues long. In germline, CDR1 is SGHNT, CDR2 YYREEE (reference sequence). Trimming removed 4 bases at V and 8 bases at J, with 16 bases between. CDR3 in amino acids: CASSGAGASDSPLHF. The CDR3 bases are TGTGCCAGCAGCGGGGCAGGGGCGAGTGATTCACCCCTCCACTTT.

This chain links TRBV6-5 with TRBJ1-2, with 9 nucleotides matching TRBD1. Germline V lookup: CDR1 MNHEY, CDR2 SVGAGI. V trimming: 6 bases; J trimming: 3 bases; junction bases outside the gene matches: 5. The CDR3 is 14 amino acids. CDR3 DNA: TGTGCCAGCAGCACAACAGGGGGCTACTATGGCTACACCTTC. It encodes CASSTTGGYYGYTF.

This clone was detected only once. The chain links TRBV19 to TRBJ2-3; 11 bases are shared with TRBD2. V lost 4 bases and J lost 6; bases outside the gene matches: 6. In germline, CDR1 is LNHDA, CDR2 SQIVND (reference sequence). The CDR3 is made up of 15 amino acids. Written as DNA, the CDR3 is TGTGCCAGTAGTACCTTAGCGGGGGGGCCGGATACGCAGTATTTT. Amino acid sequence: CASSTLAGGPDTQYF.

The V and J genes are TRBV5-1 and TRBJ1-1, with D perhaps TRBD1 (5 bases). The CDR3 is 15 amino acids. Germline V CDR1 and CDR2: SGHRS, YFSETQ. V dropped 2 bases and J dropped 8 bases, with 19 bases sitting between them. CDR3 residues: CASSFSDRGIDEAFF. CDR3 nucleotides: TGCGCCAGCAGCTTTTCTGACCGGGGGATCGACGAAGCTTTCTTT.

The chain uses TRBV30 and TRBJ1-3; possible D gene TRBD1, 6 bases. The germline V gene has CDR1 GTSNPN and CDR2 SVGIG (reference sequence). This CDR3 region has 11 residues. V was clipped by 5 bases and J by 4 bases, with 6 bases between them. CDR3 sequence reads: CAWGTGNTIYF. As DNA, the CDR3 is TGTGCCTGGGGGACAGGAAACACCATATATTTT.

V usage is TRBV30 and J usage is TRBJ1-2, with 7 bases lining up with TRBD1. This CDR3 is 15 amino acids long. Germline loops: CDR1 GTSNPN, CDR2 SVGIG (reference sequence). V lost 2 bases and J lost 5; bases outside the gene matches: 11. CDR3 sequence reads: CAWSRTGGRLYGYTF. Here the CDR3 DNA reads TGTGCCTGGAGTAGGACAGGAGGGAGATTATATGGCTACACCTTC.

Many counts were recorded for this clone. This chain uses TRBV6-5 with TRBJ2-6; D is unresolved. The germline gives CDR1 MNHEY, CDR2 SVGAGI. The CDR3 totals 15 residues. Between the trimmed V and J ends, which lost 11 bases and 0 bases, there was a span of 14 bases. CDR3 coding DNA: TGTGCCTCCCAGCAGGATCTCTCTGGGGCCAACGTCCTGACTTTC. Translation gives CASQQDLSGANVLTF.

This rearrangement joins TRBV6-2 or TRBV6-3 to TRBJ2-5; TRBD2 matches 11 bases. This CDR3 has 16 amino acids. The germline CDR1 and CDR2 sequences are MNHEY and SVGEGT. With V trimmed by 5 bases and J by 6 bases, 11 bases remained unmatched. CDR3 coding DNA: TGTGCCAGCAGTCCCCCTAGCGGGGGGCGCGGTAAGACCCAGTACTTC. Its translation is CASSPPSGGRGKTQYF.

This clone was seen more than once but under ten times. The chain employs TRBV14 and TRBJ2-7; TRBD2 matches at 9 bases. Trimming at V came to 4 bases and at J to 3 bases, leaving 7 bases not matched to a gene. There are 15 residues in the CDR3. The germline V gene encodes CDR1 SGHDN and CDR2 FVKESK. The CDR3 spells CASSPPGLAFYEQYF. The DNA for the CDR3 is TGTGCCAGCAGCCCCCCGGGACTAGCCTTCTACGAGCAGTACTTC.

This clone was seen a single time. This chain joins TRBV4-1 and TRBJ1-5; perhaps TRBD1 as D (6 bases). CDR1 is MGHRA and CDR2 is YSYEKL in the germline V gene. V was pared by 3 bases and J by 7 bases, with 16 bases between. This CDR3 is 15 amino acids long. The CDR3 nucleotides are TGCGCCAGCAGCCAGGTCGGACAGAGGATCCAGCCCCAGCATTTT. Its translation: CASSQVGQRIQPQHF.

V is TRBV7-9 and J is TRBJ2-7; D is possibly TRBD1 (6 bases). This CDR3 is 15 amino acids long. Trimming cost V 5 bases and J 0 bases, with 14 bases left between them. Looked up from germline, CDR1 is SEHNR and CDR2 is FQNEAQ (reference sequence). As DNA, the CDR3 is TGTGCCAGCAGCCCCCGGGACAAGACCTCCTACGAGCAGTACTTC. Its protein product is CASSPRDKTSYEQYF.

The V gene is TRBV19, the J gene TRBJ1-3; TRBD1 might be the D (5 bases). The CDR3 contains 17 residues. V lost 6 bases, J lost 0 bases, and 18 bases lay in between. Germline CDR1 is LNHDA and CDR2 is SQIVND (reference sequence). This CDR3 reads CASSHIREGNSGNTIYF. The CDR3 coding sequence is TGTGCCAGTAGCCACATCCGGGAGGGGAACTCTGGAAACACCATATATTTT.

The genes are TRBV7-2 and TRBJ2-5, with TRBD2 matching 12 bases. Germline CDR1 and CDR2: SGHTA and FQGNSA. Trimming removed 0 bases from V and 2 bases from J; junction bases left unmatched: 1. The CDR3 loop spans 16 amino acids. The CDR3 here is CASSLATSGGQETQYF. In DNA, the CDR3 is TGTGCCAGCAGCTTAGCTACTAGCGGGGGGCAAGAGACCCAGTACTTC.

This chain links TRBV6-5 with TRBJ1-2, with 8 bases aligning to TRBD1. V lost 6 bases and J lost 4; bases outside the gene matches: 7. Germline assignment: CDR1 MNHEY and CDR2 SVGAGI. The CDR3 spans 14 residues. CDR3 amino acids: CASSKDREIYGYTF. In nucleotides, the CDR3 is TGTGCCAGCAGCAAGGACAGGGAGATCTATGGCTACACCTTC.

The chain links TRBV10-3 to TRBJ1-2; 9 nucleotides align to TRBD1. The CDR3 totals 14 residues. V dropped 10 bases and J dropped 4; count of bases not matched to a gene: 10. Germline assignment: CDR1 ENHRY and CDR2 SYGVKD. The CDR3: CATVGQGDFYGYTF. CDR3 coding DNA: TGTGCCACAGTGGGACAGGGCGACTTCTATGGCTACACCTTC.